A selection of T cell receptor beta chains follows, all from one sample in a study of T cells in Graves' hyperthyroidism and ophthalmopathy. TCRdb reprocessed the multiplex PCR reads with MiXCR, giving one entry per CDR3 protein. The sample yields about 250,000 distinct CDR3 sequences, around 22% seen once. The specimen sequenced was blood. The source is a man aged 25-45 years with Graves' ophthalmopathy. Each CDR3 is given with its conserved first and last residue. A D gene is named only where the DNA matches it firmly. Clone size, where shown, is once, few, many, or a class for clones that have expanded.

D: NA; size: NA; V: TRBV7-8; J: TRBJ2-5; CDR3: CASSGGGTQYF; DNA: TGTGCCAGCAGCGGTGGGGGGACCCAGTACTTC
D: TRBD1; size: few; V: TRBV20-1; J: TRBJ1-2; CDR3: CSARSGQGVRGYTF; DNA: TGCAGTGCTAGATCGGGACAGGGGGTGCGTGGCTACACCTTC
D: NA; size: NA; V: TRBV5-1; J: TRBJ2-5; CDR3: CASSSDRWETQYF; DNA: TGCGCCAGCAGCTCTGACAGGTGGGAGACCCAGTACTTC
D: NA; size: NA; V: TRBV14; J: TRBJ2-6; CDR3: CASSQVGGANVLTF; DNA: TGTGCCAGCAGCCAAGTCGGTGGGGCCAACGTCCTGACTTTC
D: NA; size: NA; V: TRBV14; J: TRBJ1-1; CDR3: CASSQPGQPNTEAFF; DNA: TGTGCCAGCAGCCAACCGGGACAACCGAACACTGAAGCTTTCTTT
D: NA; size: many; V: TRBV7-2; J: TRBJ2-3; CDR3: CASSYPPPGVGDTQYF; DNA: TGTGCCAGCAGCTACCCGCCCCCGGGAGTGGGAGATACGCAGTATTTT
D: TRBD2; size: few; V: TRBV5-1; J: TRBJ2-3; CDR3: CASSLRTSGRTDTQYF; DNA: TGCGCCAGCAGCTTGCGGACTAGCGGGAGGACAGATACGCAGTATTTT
D: NA; size: few; V: TRBV27; J: TRBJ2-7; CDR3: CASSLGRNLREQYF; DNA: TGTGCCAGCAGTTTAGGTCGTAACCTACGAGAGCAGTACTTC
D: NA; size: few; V: TRBV10-3; J: TRBJ1-6; CDR3: CAISERSGNSPLHF; DNA: TGTGCCATCAGTGAGAGGTCGGGTAATTCACCCCTCCACTTT
D: NA; size: few; V: TRBV28; J: TRBJ1-5; CDR3: CASSLSFFQPQHF; DNA: TGTGCCAGCAGCCTAAGTTTCTTTCAGCCCCAGCATTTT
D: NA; size: many; V: TRBV7-2; J: TRBJ2-3; CDR3: CASSLAYLSTDTQYF; DNA: TGTGCCAGCAGCTTAGCGTACTTAAGCACAGATACGCAGTATTTT
D: NA; size: NA; V: TRBV7-9; J: TRBJ1-1; CDR3: CASSFGDTEAFF; DNA: TGTGCCAGCAGCTTCGGGGACACTGAAGCTTTCTTT
D: NA; size: NA; V: TRBV15; J: TRBJ1-1; CDR3: CATSRDIVGAGEAFF; DNA: TGTGCCACCAGCAGAGATATTGTGGGGGCAGGTGAAGCTTTCTTT
D: NA; size: NA; V: TRBV12-3/TRBV12-4; J: TRBJ2-3; CDR3: CASRGGAPTDTQYF; DNA: TGTGCCAGCAGGGGCGGGGCTCCGACAGATACGCAGTATTTT
D: TRBD1; size: NA; V: TRBV28; J: TRBJ2-7; CDR3: CASSESGTGLYEQYF; DNA: TGTGCCAGCAGTGAATCCGGGACAGGGCTATACGAGCAGTACTTC
D: NA; size: many; V: TRBV12-3/TRBV12-4; J: TRBJ1-1; CDR3: CASSLREDTEAFF; DNA: TGTGCCAGCAGCCTCAGGGAAGACACTGAAGCTTTCTTT
D: NA; size: NA; V: TRBV24-1; J: TRBJ1-1; CDR3: CATSETGEWTEAFF; DNA: TGTGCCACCAGTGAAACCGGGGAGTGGACTGAAGCTTTCTTT
D: TRBD1; size: NA; V: TRBV6-6; J: TRBJ2-2; CDR3: CASSYQGAALNTGELFF; DNA: TGTGCCAGCAGTTACCAGGGGGCCGCATTAAACACCGGGGAGCTGTTTTTT
D: TRBD2; size: many; V: TRBV24-1; J: TRBJ2-7; CDR3: CATSASGSSYEQYF; DNA: TGTGCCACCAGTGCGAGCGGGAGCTCCTACGAGCAGTACTTC
D: NA; size: NA; V: TRBV5-1; J: TRBJ1-1; CDR3: CASSFLPGDAEAFF; DNA: TGCGCCAGCAGCTTTCTCCCAGGGGACGCTGAAGCTTTCTTT
D: NA; size: NA; V: TRBV14; J: TRBJ1-3; CDR3: CASSRDRLSGNTIYF; DNA: TGTGCCAGCAGTAGAGACAGGCTCTCTGGAAACACCATATATTTT
D: NA; size: NA; V: TRBV27; J: TRBJ2-3; CDR3: CASSLTPPNLYSTDTQYF; DNA: TGTGCCAGCAGTTTAACTCCCCCCAATTTATATAGCACAGATACGCAGTATTTT
D: TRBD1; size: many; V: TRBV12-3/TRBV12-4; J: TRBJ2-7; CDR3: CASRYGTGGNEQYF; DNA: TGTGCCAGCAGATACGGGACAGGGGGCAACGAGCAGTACTTC
D: TRBD2; size: NA; V: TRBV24-1; J: TRBJ2-5; CDR3: CATKSGRAGETQYF; DNA: TGTGCCACCAAGAGCGGGAGGGCCGGGGAGACCCAGTACTTC
D: NA; size: many; V: TRBV11-2; J: TRBJ2-3; CDR3: CASSPRGTGLNGDTQYF; DNA: TGTGCCAGCAGCCCGAGGGGGACGGGACTCAACGGGGATACGCAGTATTTT
D: NA; size: many; V: TRBV18; J: TRBJ2-3; CDR3: CASSPRRDTQYF; DNA: TGTGCCAGCTCACCGAGGAGAGATACGCAGTATTTT
D: TRBD1; size: NA; V: TRBV12-3/TRBV12-4; J: TRBJ1-4; CDR3: CASSALTGSTNEKLFF; DNA: TGTGCCAGCAGTGCCCTGACAGGGTCAACTAATGAAAAACTGTTTTTT
D: NA; size: few; V: TRBV5-6; J: TRBJ2-7; CDR3: CASSPSSRDEQYF; DNA: TGTGCCAGCAGCCCATCGTCCCGGGACGAGCAGTACTTC
D: TRBD2; size: NA; V: TRBV6-1; J: TRBJ2-3; CDR3: CASRFRTSGSTDTQYF; DNA: TGTGCCAGCAGATTCCGGACTAGCGGGAGCACAGATACGCAGTATTTT
D: TRBD1; size: NA; V: TRBV7-2; J: TRBJ2-7; CDR3: CASSSTGGRYEQYF; DNA: TGTGCCAGCAGTTCCACAGGGGGCCGGTACGAGCAGTACTTC
D: NA; size: many; V: TRBV11-3; J: TRBJ1-1; CDR3: CASSLGGLNTEAFF; DNA: TGTGCCAGCAGCTTGGGAGGGCTGAACACTGAAGCTTTCTTT
D: NA; size: few; V: TRBV11-3; J: TRBJ2-7; CDR3: CASSLYRNELGEQYF; DNA: TGTGCCAGCAGCTTATACAGGAACGAACTAGGGGAGCAGTACTTC
D: TRBD2; size: few; V: TRBV4-1; J: TRBJ2-3; CDR3: CASSQGGGKSFGDTQYF; DNA: TGCGCCAGCAGCCAAGGCGGGGGAAAGTCTTTTGGAGATACGCAGTATTTT
D: TRBD2; size: NA; V: TRBV11-1; J: TRBJ2-1; CDR3: CASSSRDYREDNEQFF; DNA: TGTGCCAGCAGCTCCAGGGACTATCGGGAGGACAATGAGCAGTTCTTC
D: NA; size: many; V: TRBV18; J: TRBJ1-4; CDR3: CASSPIEDSEKLFF; DNA: TGTGCCAGCTCACCAATAGAGGACAGCGAAAAACTGTTTTTT
D: TRBD1; size: NA; V: TRBV6-5; J: TRBJ1-1; CDR3: CASSFPGQGGTEAFF; DNA: TGTGCCAGCAGTTTCCCGGGACAGGGAGGCACTGAAGCTTTCTTT
D: NA; size: NA; V: TRBV18; J: TRBJ1-5; CDR3: CASSRASGDQPQHF; DNA: TGTGCCAGCTCACGGGCCTCGGGAGATCAGCCCCAGCATTTT
D: NA; size: many; V: TRBV2; J: TRBJ2-7; CDR3: CASRLSGPYEQYF; DNA: TGTGCCAGCCGCTTAAGCGGACCCTACGAGCAGTACTTC
D: NA; size: NA; V: TRBV20-1; J: TRBJ2-7; CDR3: CSALGVLSSYEQYF; DNA: TGCAGTGCCCTGGGCGTTTTAAGCTCCTACGAGCAGTACTTC
D: NA; size: few; V: TRBV2; J: TRBJ2-1; CDR3: CASSEWVQLYNEQFF; DNA: TGTGCCAGCAGTGAATGGGTTCAGCTTTACAATGAGCAGTTCTTC
D: TRBD2; size: NA; V: TRBV25-1; J: TRBJ2-7; CDR3: CASRGLAGGYEQYF; DNA: TGTGCCAGCCGGGGACTAGCGGGAGGTTACGAGCAGTACTTC
D: NA; size: few; V: TRBV11-2; J: TRBJ1-2; CDR3: CASSRNRMGPYYGYTF; DNA: TGTGCCAGCAGCCGGAACAGGATGGGGCCATACTATGGCTACACCTTC
D: TRBD1; size: NA; V: TRBV16; J: TRBJ1-6; CDR3: CASSQRRPGQGASPLHF; DNA: TGTGCCAGCAGCCAAAGACGACCGGGACAGGGCGCTTCACCCCTCCACTTT
D: NA; size: many; V: TRBV20-1; J: TRBJ2-1; CDR3: CSANQGRAAYNEQFF; DNA: TGCAGTGCTAATCAGGGCAGGGCGGCCTACAATGAGCAGTTCTTC
D: NA; size: many; V: TRBV20-1; J: TRBJ1-1; CDR3: CSAPKRGRGTEAFF; DNA: TGCAGTGCTCCAAAAAGGGGGAGGGGCACTGAAGCTTTCTTT
D: TRBD1; size: many; V: TRBV12-3/TRBV12-4; J: TRBJ1-5; CDR3: CASSSRQGAFQPQHF; DNA: TGTGCCAGCAGTTCCCGACAGGGCGCTTTTCAGCCCCAGCATTTT
D: NA; size: few; V: TRBV6-2/TRBV6-3; J: TRBJ1-3; CDR3: CASSSPSSASSGNTIYF; DNA: TGTGCCAGCAGTTCCCCCAGCAGCGCGAGCTCTGGAAACACCATATATTTT
D: TRBD2; size: NA; V: TRBV12-3/TRBV12-4; J: TRBJ2-6; CDR3: CASSLAGLGFSGANVLTF; DNA: TGTGCCAGCAGTTTAGCGGGACTAGGATTCTCTGGGGCCAACGTCCTGACTTTC
D: NA; size: many; V: TRBV20-1; J: TRBJ1-1; CDR3: CSARDWYGLMNTEAFF; DNA: TGCAGTGCTAGAGATTGGTATGGGCTCATGAACACTGAAGCTTTCTTT
D: NA; size: few; V: TRBV19; J: TRBJ1-1; CDR3: CASRPRPTNTEAFF; DNA: TGTGCCAGTAGGCCCCGCCCGACGAACACTGAAGCTTTCTTT
D: NA; size: NA; V: TRBV11-3; J: TRBJ1-2; CDR3: CASSLSYSGGYTF; DNA: TGTGCCAGCAGCTTATCCTATTCGGGTGGCTACACCTTC
D: NA; size: many; V: TRBV20-1; J: TRBJ2-7; CDR3: CSARDGARSSYEQYF; DNA: TGCAGTGCTAGAGATGGAGCTAGGAGCTCCTACGAGCAGTACTTC